The source of this T cell receptor beta chain is a study of vaccination effects on CD4 cells after COVID-19. CD4+ T cells specific for antigen were expanded with viral peptide pools by the ViraFEST assay before sequencing. Once cultured for roughly 10 days, the cells underwent separation to obtain CD4+ T cells. PCR confirmed that the person was infected with SARS-CoV-2 between March and December 2020. Participants got two doses of BNT162b2 or mRNA-1273 vaccine. Every well got fewer than 2.5 million PBMC, which were grown with around 9.2 IU/ml IL-2 and roughly 10 ug/ml peptides. Sequencing was performed with immunoSEQ multiplex PCR; in TCRdb, only in-frame clones are kept and a portion is missing. The top ten clones hold around 35% of a sample with fewer than 15,000 clones, just under 75% of them seen once. To note about this clone: The antigen is undetermined.

This sequence was found in a human donor who had a prior SARS-CoV-2 infection. The specimen was CD4+ T cells from PBMCs cultured with HCoV-NL63 spike peptides, collected after COVID-19 vaccination.

CDR3 nucleotide sequence: TGTGCTAGTGTGGGGGGACTAAAAGAGACCCAGTACTTC. Its protein product is CASVGGLKETQYF. The chain joins TRBV12-5 to TRBJ2-5; TRBD2 matches at 7 bases. V gave up 7 bases and J gave up 3 bases; unmatched junction bases: 5. The CDR3 loop spans 13 amino acids. Germline assignment: CDR1 LGHNT and CDR2 FRNRAP.